This paragraph reports one TCR beta chain. Its antigen is unidentified. The protocol was immunoSEQ multiplex PCR, while the TCRdb copy is restricted to in-frame clones and leaves out a portion. The table has more than 95,000 clones, 85% seen once. This record comes from a study of T cell responses to AZD1222 COVID-19 vaccine. General study results and limits: Repertoire samples came only from after the peak T cell response.

Germline V gives CDR1 MDHEN, CDR2 SYDVKM. This CDR3 region has 16 residues. The germline V and J ends were trimmed by 5 bases and 3 bases, with 17 bases remaining between them. J is TRBJ1-3 and V is TRBV28; a possible D gene is TRBD1 (6 bases). The sample here was peripheral blood, taken 28 days after the second AZD1222 dose. This sequence was found in an adult who received the AZD1222 COVID-19 vaccine. In nucleotides, the CDR3 is TGTGCCAGCAGTCTCCCCGACAGGTCGGGTGGAAACACCATATATTTT. The encoded protein is CASSLPDRSGGNTIYF. Variable domain in full (rest from reference TRBV28 and TRBJ1-3): DVKVTQSSRYLVKRTGEKVFLECVQDMDHENMFWYRQDPGLGLRLIYFSYDVKMKEKGDIPEGYSVSREKKERFSLILESASTNQTSMYLCASSLPDRSGGNTIYFGEGSWLTVV.